This TCR beta chain was captured by sequencing in a study of shared clonotypes between healthy human individuals. Study information: Three men and a couple of women, aged 18 to 49, were donors. Notes on the study in general: Rarefaction showed that sequencing of sorted subsets was incomplete (despite large depth). Around 5% of naive CD4 clonotypes were common to several donors.

TCRdb's copy holds only in-frame clones and misses some; the assay was immunoSEQ multiplex PCR. Of some 2.1 million clones listed, roughly 95% are singletons. V trimming: 4 bases; J trimming: 5 bases; junction bases outside the gene matches: 20. Germline CDR1 is SEHNR and CDR2 is FQNEAQ (reference sequence). CDR3 length: 19 amino acids. It was CD45RO-negative cells, positively selected for CCR7, that made up naive CD8 cells, with terminally differentiated effector memory CD45RA+ cells excluded. This clone was seen once. Its antigen is currently unknown. The chain combines TRBV7-9 with TRBJ2-1; 7 bases are a match to TRBD2. The source of this sequence is a man younger than 35 in good health. Some clones in this sample may be carry-over from other donors' samples. The sequencing input was naive CD8+ T cells from PBMCs. The CDR3 protein is CASSSRMGEGVNSDNEQFF. The CDR3 DNA follows: TGTGCCAGCAGCTCCCGGATGGGGGAGGGAGTAAACTCAGACAATGAGCAGTTCTTC. Using reference TRBV7-9 and TRBJ2-1 for the parts outside the CDR3, the full variable domain is DTGVSQNPRHKITKRGQNVTFRCDPISEHNRLYWYRQTLGQGPEFLTYFQNEAQLEKSRLLSDRFSAERPKGSFSTLEIQRTEQGDSAMYLCASSSRMGEGVNSDNEQFFGPGTRLTVL.